This TCR beta chain was sequenced for a study of cytomegalovirus exposure and HLA in healthy donors. The approximately 130-subject validation cohort, separate from the approximately 670-subject first cohort, included the donors. In the case of this clone: Its antigen remains unknown.

V was pared by 2 bases and J by 4 bases, with 9 bases of the junction left unmatched. CDR1 is MGHRA, CDR2 YSYEKL, per germline. The CDR3 consists of 18 residues. Assay: immunoSEQ multiplex PCR; the TCRdb copy retains only in-frame clones and omits some. The sample lists about 330,000 clones; about nine tenths were seen once. Study results and limitations: There were some public TCRs occurring in many donors, but most TCR sequences were rare.

This receptor was identified in a woman between 18 and 29 years old in good health and CMV-seronegative. The sample consisted of PBMCs. The chain employs TRBV4-1 and TRBJ2-5; 14 nucleotides line up with TRBD2. Written as DNA, the CDR3 is TGCGCCAGCAGCCAACCCGGACTAGCGGGAGGAACACGAGAGACCCAGTACTTC. It translates to CASSQPGLAGGTRETQYF.